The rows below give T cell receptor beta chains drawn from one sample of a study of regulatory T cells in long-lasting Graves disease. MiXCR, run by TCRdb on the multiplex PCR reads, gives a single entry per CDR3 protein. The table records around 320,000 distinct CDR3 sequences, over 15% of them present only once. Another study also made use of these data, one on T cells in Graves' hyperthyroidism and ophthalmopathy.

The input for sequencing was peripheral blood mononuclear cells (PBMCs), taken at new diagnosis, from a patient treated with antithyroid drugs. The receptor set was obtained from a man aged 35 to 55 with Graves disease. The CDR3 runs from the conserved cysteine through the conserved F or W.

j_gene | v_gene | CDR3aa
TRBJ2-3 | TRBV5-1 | CASSPATSGTDTQYF
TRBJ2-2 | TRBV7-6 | CASSVGQGPGELFF
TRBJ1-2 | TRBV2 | CASSVAPTAIANYGYTF
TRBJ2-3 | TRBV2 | CASSLRGYATDTQYF
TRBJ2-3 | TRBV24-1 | CATSDFMDTQYF
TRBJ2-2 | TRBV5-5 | CASSLPAGVITGELFF
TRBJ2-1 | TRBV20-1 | CSAKTGAEQFF
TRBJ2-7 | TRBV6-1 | CATRPFGAYEQYF
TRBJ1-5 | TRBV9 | CASSVVPDSQPQHF
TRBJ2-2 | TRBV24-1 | CATSDPRQGARAGELFF
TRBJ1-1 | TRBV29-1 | CSVLTHRGAEAFF
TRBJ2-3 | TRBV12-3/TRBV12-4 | CASSLGERGRSTSTDTQYF
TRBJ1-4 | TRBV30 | CAWSWGGVEKLFF
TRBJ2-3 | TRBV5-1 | CASRPATGQSTDTQYF
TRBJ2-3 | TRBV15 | CATSRDLTAGTDTQYF
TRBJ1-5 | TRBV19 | CASSIVGAQPQHF
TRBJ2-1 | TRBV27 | CASSTRLAGGYNEQFF
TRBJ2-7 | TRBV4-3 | CASSQDLTRPLYEQYF
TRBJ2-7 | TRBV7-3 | CASSPRGGAGYEQYF
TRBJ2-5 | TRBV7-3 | CASSLRGGVETQYF
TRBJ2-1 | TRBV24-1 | CATSDNPNRDWNEQFF
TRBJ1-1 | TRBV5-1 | CASSLAFGGGTEAFF
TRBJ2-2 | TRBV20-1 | CSAPQGNGRELFF
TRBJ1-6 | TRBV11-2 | CASSLMGGWNSPLHF
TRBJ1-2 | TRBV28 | CASSDLYGYTF
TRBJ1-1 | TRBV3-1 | CASSPRDRFPNTEAFF
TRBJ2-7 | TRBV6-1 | CASRDPTYEQYF
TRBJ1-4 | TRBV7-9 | CASSLSQGAEKLFF
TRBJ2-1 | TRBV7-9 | CASSLLRLGEQFF
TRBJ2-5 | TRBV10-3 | CAISSAGGETQYF
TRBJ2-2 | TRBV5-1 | CATKLWVSTGELFF
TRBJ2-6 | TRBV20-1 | CSVAEPGANVLTF
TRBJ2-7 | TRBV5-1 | CASSLGAAGARSYEQYF
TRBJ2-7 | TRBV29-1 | CSTSGGANEQYF
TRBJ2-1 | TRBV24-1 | CATEETGYNEQFF
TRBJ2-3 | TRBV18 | CASSPRGVSGPDTQYF
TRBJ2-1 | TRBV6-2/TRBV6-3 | CASSYRRGTDEQFF
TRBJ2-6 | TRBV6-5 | CASSYADSGANVLTF
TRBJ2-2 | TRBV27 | CASMLSGGWDTGELFF
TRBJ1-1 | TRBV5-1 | CASSFRDSTEAFF
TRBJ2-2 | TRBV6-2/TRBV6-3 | CASSYSILGRPRAGELFF
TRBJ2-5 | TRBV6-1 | CASARQGARETQYF
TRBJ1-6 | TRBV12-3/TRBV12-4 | CASSFGTGGELPLHF
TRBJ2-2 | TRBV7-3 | CASSLNTVTGELFF
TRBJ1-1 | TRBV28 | CASSPRGEVLAFF
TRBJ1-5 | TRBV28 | CASSPNSGLPPGQPQHF
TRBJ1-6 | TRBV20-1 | CSARGHESSYNSPLHF
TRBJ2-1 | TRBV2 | CASSLQGGGIYEQFF
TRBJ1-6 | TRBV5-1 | CASSLGGGAMASPLHF
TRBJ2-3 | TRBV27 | CASSFISTDTQYF
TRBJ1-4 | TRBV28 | CASRSAGLFNEKLFF
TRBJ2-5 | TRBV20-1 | CSARDIAGGLQETQYF
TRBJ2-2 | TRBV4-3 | CASSQDDGTGELFF
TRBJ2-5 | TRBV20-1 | CSVRALKETQYF
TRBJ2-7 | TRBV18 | CASSPVFIYEQYF